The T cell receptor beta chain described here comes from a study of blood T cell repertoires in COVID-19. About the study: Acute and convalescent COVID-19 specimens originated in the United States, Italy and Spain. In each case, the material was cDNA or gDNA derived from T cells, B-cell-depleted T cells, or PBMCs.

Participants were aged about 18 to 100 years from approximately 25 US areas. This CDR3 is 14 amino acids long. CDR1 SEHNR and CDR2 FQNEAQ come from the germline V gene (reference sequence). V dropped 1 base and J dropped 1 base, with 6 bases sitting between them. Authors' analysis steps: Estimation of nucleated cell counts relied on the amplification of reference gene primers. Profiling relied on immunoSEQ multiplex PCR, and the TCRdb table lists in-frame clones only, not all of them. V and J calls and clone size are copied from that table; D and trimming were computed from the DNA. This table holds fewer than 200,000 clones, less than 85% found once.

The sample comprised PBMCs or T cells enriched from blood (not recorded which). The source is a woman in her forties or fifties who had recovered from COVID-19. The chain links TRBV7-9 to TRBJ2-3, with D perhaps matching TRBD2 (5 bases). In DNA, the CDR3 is TGTGCCAGCAGCTTAGGTAGCGGCACAGATACGCAGTATTTT. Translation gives CASSLGSGTDTQYF.